Below are 2 T cell receptor beta chains sequenced from a single sample in a study of blood T cell repertoires in COVID-19. Assay used: immunoSEQ multiplex PCR; TCRdb lists only in-frame clones, some missing. The repertoire holds 300,000 to 400,000 clones, approximately 86% seen once, with roughly 4.2% in the top ten. The sample taken for sequencing was PBMCs or T cells enriched from blood (not recorded which). Receptors originate from a woman aged 40 to 49 with acute COVID-19.

In its sample, this clone was seen a few times. This rearrangement joins TRBV27 to TRBJ2-7; 7 positions agree with TRBD1. CDR1 and CDR2 (germline): MNHEY, SMNVEV (reference sequence). J gave up 3 bases and V 5 bases, and 10 bases lay outside the gene matches. The CDR3 contains 15 residues. CDR3 region: CASSLYPGQFYEQYF. The CDR3 nucleotides are TGTGCCAGCAGTCTTTATCCGGGACAGTTCTACGAGCAGTACTTC.

This clone was counted a single time. The rearrangement joins TRBV5-8 to TRBJ2-2; possible D gene TRBD1, 5 bases. The CDR3 has 16 residues. CDR1 is SGHTS, CDR2 YDEGEE, per germline. Trimming left V 3 bases short and J 7 bases short, with 19 bases between. The CDR3 region has the DNA TGTGCCAGCAGCTCCTCGCTGGGGCTGGGGCGCGGGGAGCTGTTTTTT. This codes for CASSSSLGLGRGELFF.